Presented here are 4 T cell receptor beta chains from one specimen sequenced in a study of blood T cells in healthy people across ages. A sample-barcoded 5' primer and a J-beta primer mix were used in a second PCR of about 7 to 12 cycles. TCRdb re-called the 5' RACE reads with MiXCR, one entry per CDR3 protein. The data show 1.4 million or so distinct CDR3 sequences, with around 40% seen just once and approximately 4% held by the top ten. The sequenced sample consisted of blood. The receptors were gathered from a woman younger than 30 in good health.

The gene calls are TRBV6-5 and TRBJ1-4; D is unresolved. The V end was cut by 6 bases, the J end by 2 bases, with 13 bases between. The CDR3 length is 15 residues. Germline values: CDR1 MNHEY, CDR2 SVGAGI. Written as DNA, the CDR3 is TGTGCCAGCAGCGTAGGACCCCGCACTAATGAAAAACTGTTTTTT. Translating it yields CASSVGPRTNEKLFF.

This clonotype was recorded at least ten times. This sequence may be a read error, since a much larger clone differs from it by one base. This CDR3 is CSARDPLRLMDSPLHF. DNA for the CDR3: TGCAGTGCTAGAGATCCGCTGAGGCTCATGGATTCACCCCTCCACTTT. The chain combines TRBV20-1 with TRBJ1-6, with unresolved D. The CDR3 loop spans 16 amino acids. Germline V gene sequence: CDR1 DFQATT, CDR2 SNEGSKA (reference sequence). The germline V and J ends were trimmed by 0 bases and 8 bases, with 17 bases remaining between them.

This sequence joins TRBV6-5 and TRBJ2-3; 8 bases agree with TRBD2. The trim removed 0 bases at V and 0 bases at J, leaving 5 bases unmatched. Germline-derived CDR1 and CDR2 are MNHEY and SVGAGI. The CDR3 consists of 17 residues. The CDR3 DNA reads as TGTGCCAGCAGTTACTCACCCCGGGGGGGAAGCACAGATACGCAGTATTTT. It yields the protein CASSYSPRGGSTDTQYF.

The chain links TRBV4-2 to TRBJ1-5; no clear D. The CDR3 extends over 13 amino acids. V lost 6 bases, J lost 0 bases, and 6 bases lay in between. Germline-derived CDR1 and CDR2 are LGHNA and YNFKEQ. CDR3 DNA sequence: TGTGCCAGCAGTGTGGTTAGCAATCAGCCCCAGCATTTT. Translating it yields CASSVVSNQPQHF.